This record covers a single T cell receptor (beta chain). The data were produced by immunoSEQ multiplex PCR, yet TCRdb's version contains in-frame clones alone and is incomplete. This table holds 100,000 or so clones, 87% found once. This sample was taken from a study of T cell responses to AZD1222 COVID-19 vaccine. The receptor was derived from an adult in good health. The sequencing here drew on peripheral blood, taken on day 0 of AZD1222 vaccination.

DNA for the CDR3: TGTGCCAGCAGTTCCGGACTAGCGGACCTCTACAACAATGAGCAGTTCTTC. Translating it yields CASSSGLADLYNNEQFF. V gene TRBV27 combines with J gene TRBJ2-1, with TRBD2 matching over 10 bases. Germline loops: CDR1 MNHEY, CDR2 SMNVEV (reference sequence). The CDR3 runs to 17 residues. V shed 4 bases and J 5 bases; nucleotides not matched to a gene: 11.